This T cell receptor (beta chain) originates from a study of beta chain features in type 1 diabetes. Points from the study as a whole: PCR might preferentially amplify shorter templates, equally in patients and controls.

Sequenced material consisted of expressed TCRB transcripts (all of the isolated RNA was reverse transcribed). Assay: immunoSEQ multiplex PCR; the TCRdb copy retains only in-frame clones and omits some. The sample carries over 350,000 clones, about 15% recorded once. This clone was seen more than once but under ten times. Its matching antigen is unknown. Sample: naive CD4+ T cells from blood. This clonotype originated in a woman younger than 30 in good health.

DNA of the CDR3: TGTGCCAGCAGCCCGGGACTAGATGAGCAGTTCTTC. This codes for CASSPGLDEQFF. The chain is built from TRBV7-9 and TRBJ2-1; 8 nucleotides agree with TRBD2. Germline V gene sequence: CDR1 SEHNR, CDR2 FQNEAQ (reference sequence). Trimming removed 5 bases from V and 8 bases from J; junction bases left unmatched: 2. This CDR3 is 12 amino acids long.